This entry lists 18 T cell receptor beta chains sequenced from one sample in a study of beta chain features in type 1 diabetes. The investigators reverse transcribed all of the isolated RNA, so they sequenced expressed TCRB transcripts. Generated by immunoSEQ multiplex PCR, the TCRdb table keeps only in-frame clones and is missing some. The table lists 600,000 to 650,000 clones, about 14% of them singletons, with 0.07% to 0.095% in the top ten. Material: naive CD4+ T cells from blood. These TCRs come from a man in his late teens or twenties in good health.

This clone was seen a handful of times. The CDR3 here is CASSFPFYEQYF. The CDR3 nucleotides read TGTGCCAGCAGCTTTCCATTCTACGAGCAGTACTTC. The rearrangement uses TRBV7-2 and TRBJ2-7; D remains ambiguous. V was trimmed by 3 bases and J by 3 bases, leaving 6 bases between them. The CDR3 has 12 residues. The germline gives CDR1 SGHTA, CDR2 FQGNSA.

This clone was detected a few times. This chain links TRBV5-1 with TRBJ2-7, with TRBD2 matching over 7 bases. The CDR3 totals 15 residues. The germline V gene encodes CDR1 SGHRS and CDR2 YFSETQ. With V trimmed by 4 bases and J by 1 base, 8 bases remained unmatched. CDR3 sequence reads: CASSESGTRSYEQYF. Written as DNA, the CDR3 is TGCGCCAGCAGCGAAAGCGGGACCCGATCCTACGAGCAGTACTTC. The variable domain in full, completed from reference TRBV5-1 and TRBJ2-7, reads KAGVTQTPRYLIKTRGQQVTLSCSPISGHRSVSWYQQTPGQGLQFLFEYFSETQRNKGNFPGRFSGRQFSNSRSEMNVSTLELGDSALYLCASSESGTRSYEQYFGPGTRLTVT.

The chain has TRBV9 and TRBJ1-3; D not resolved. V was pared by 0 bases and J by 0 bases, with 7 bases between. The CDR3 runs 15 residues. CDR1 is SGDLS, CDR2 YYNGEE, per germline. The CDR3 DNA reads as TGTGCCAGCAGCGTAGAGACACACTCTGGAAACACCATATATTTT. Protein sequence: CASSVETHSGNTIYF.

This clone showed up just a few times. The chain links TRBV25-1 to TRBJ2-2, with D uncertain. The CDR3 runs to 14 residues. V was clipped by 5 bases and J by 5 bases, with 12 bases between them. Germline V gene sequence: CDR1 MGHDK, CDR2 SYGVNS. Here the CDR3 reads CASSPNYGTGELFF. In DNA, the CDR3 is TGTGCCAGCAGTCCCAACTACGGGACCGGGGAGCTGTTTTTT.

This sequence joins TRBV18 and TRBJ2-7, with TRBD2 matching 16 bases. With 3 bases clipped from V and 7 bases from J, the junction kept 3 bases outside the gene matches. Germline loops: CDR1 KGHSH, CDR2 LQKENI. CDR3 length equals 15 residues. The CDR3 loop is CASSPGTSGRGEQYF. CDR3 in DNA: TGTGCCAGCTCACCCGGGACTAGCGGGAGGGGTGAGCAGTACTTC.

CDR3 sequence reads: CASSMMTDNQPQHF. For the CDR3, the DNA is TGTGCCAGTAGTATGATGACCGATAATCAGCCCCAGCATTTT. V gene TRBV19 combines with J gene TRBJ1-5; D gene unclear. The length of the CDR3 is 14 residues. The germline V gene encodes CDR1 LNHDA and CDR2 SQIVND (reference sequence). V gave up 3 bases and J gave up 4 bases, with 10 bases separating them. Drawing the rest from reference TRBV19 and TRBJ1-5, the complete variable domain is DGGITQSPKYLFRKEGQNVTLSCEQNLNHDAMYWYRQDPGQGLRLIYYSQIVNDFQKGDIAEGYSVSREKKESFPLTVTSAQKNPTAFYLCASSMMTDNQPQHFGDGTRLSIL.

The chain combines TRBV7-2 with TRBJ2-1; D unresolved. Germline V gene lookup returns CDR1 SGHTA and CDR2 FQGNSA. This CDR3 spans 14 amino acids. The V gene lost 5 bases and the J gene lost 7 bases, with 15 bases spanning the gap. The CDR3 spells CASSPRSGRNEQFF. The CDR3 DNA sequence: TGTGCCAGCAGCCCCCGCTCCGGCAGGAATGAGCAGTTCTTC.

The V and J genes are TRBV7-2 and TRBJ2-3; D not resolved. Germline lookup yields CDR1 SGHTA and CDR2 FQGNSA. This CDR3 region has 11 residues. The V gene lost 8 bases and the J gene lost 0 bases, with 3 bases spanning the gap. The CDR3, as DNA: TGTGCCAGCTTTAGCACAGATACGCAGTATTTT. This sequence encodes CASFSTDTQYF.

This clone was observed a handful of times. This chain uses TRBV10-3 with TRBJ1-2; D unresolved. Germline lookup yields CDR1 ENHRY and CDR2 SYGVKD. V was trimmed by 7 bases and J by 4 bases, leaving 10 bases between them. This CDR3 contains 12 residues. The CDR3 sequence: CAINGQRYGYTF. CDR3 coding DNA: TGTGCCATCAACGGGCAGCGCTATGGCTACACCTTC.

This clone was observed a handful of times. The chain has TRBV30 and TRBJ2-7, with D unclear. This CDR3 has 13 amino acids. The V end lost 0 bases, the J end lost 5 bases, and 11 bases lay between the germline ends. CDR1 and CDR2 (germline): GTSNPN, SVGIG (reference sequence). Here the CDR3 reads CAWSVKALDEQYF. The CDR3 DNA reads TGTGCCTGGAGTGTCAAAGCGCTCGACGAGCAGTACTTC.

This clone was seen more than once but under ten times. The V gene is TRBV10-3, the J gene TRBJ2-7; D is unresolved. In germline, CDR1 is ENHRY, CDR2 SYGVKD. Trimming stripped 8 bases from V and 2 bases from J, with 7 bases between. The CDR3 totals 11 residues. The DNA of the CDR3 is TGTGCCATCCGGGCAGCCTACGAGCAGTACTTC. As protein: CAIRAAYEQYF.

This clone was counted only a few times. The chain joins TRBV7-9 to TRBJ1-2, with 7 bases lining up with TRBD1. J gave up 5 bases and V 4 bases, and 13 bases lay outside the gene matches. Germline V CDR1 and CDR2: SEHNR, FQNEAQ (reference sequence). The CDR3 runs 16 residues. The CDR3 DNA sequence: TGTGCCAGCAGCTCCCTGACAGGGACCTCTAGGTATGGCTACACCTTC. It yields the protein CASSSLTGTSRYGYTF.

This chain connects TRBV5-4 to TRBJ1-1, with 9 nucleotides matching TRBD1. Germline-derived CDR1 and CDR2 are SGHNT and YYREEE (reference sequence). V shed 4 bases, J shed 4 bases, and the junction held 2 bases outside the gene matches. This CDR3 comprises 13 residues. CDR3 amino acids: CASSQDRGTEAFF. The CDR3 DNA is TGTGCCAGCAGCCAGGACAGGGGCACTGAAGCTTTCTTT.

The rearrangement joins TRBV4-1 to TRBJ2-5, with D possibly matching TRBD1 (5 bases). The V end lost 4 bases, the J end lost 5 bases, and 8 bases lay between the germline ends. From germline, CDR1 is MGHRA and CDR2 YSYEKL. The CDR3 runs 12 residues. CDR3 region: CASSPGLETQYF. The CDR3 DNA is TGCGCCAGCAGCCCAGGGTTGGAGACCCAGTACTTC.

This clone was seen a handful of times. The gene calls are TRBV7-2 and TRBJ2-2; TRBD1 matches at 11 bases. The CDR3 is made up of 15 amino acids. CDR1 and CDR2 from the germline V gene are SGHTA and FQGNSA. J was trimmed by 4 bases and V by 3 bases; bases with no gene match: 1. CDR3 protein: CASSFGTGGTGELFF. Here the CDR3 DNA reads TGTGCCAGCAGCTTCGGGACAGGGGGCACCGGGGAGCTGTTTTTT.

The sample holds a few counts of this clone. V is TRBV11-1 and J is TRBJ2-7; D may be TRBD1 (6 bases). Germline CDR1 reads SGHAT; CDR2 reads FQDESV (reference sequence). The CDR3 contains 12 residues. Trimming removed 6 bases at V and 5 bases at J, with 11 bases between. CDR3 DNA: TGTGCCAGCAGACGCCACAGGGACGAGCAGTACTTC. As protein: CASRRHRDEQYF.

With regard to this clone: Given the absence of the conserved phenylalanine or tryptophan at the CDR3 end, a read error is likely. Because the CDR3's place on the DNA is in doubt, the DNA is left out and the CDR3 is given as listed by TCRdb. This chain joins TRBV7-9 and TRBJ1-1; TRBD1 is the table's D call, not checked against the DNA. Per the germline V gene, CDR1 is SEHNR and CDR2 is FQNEAQ (reference sequence). The length of the CDR3 is 12 amino acids, counting both ends. The CDR3 sequence: CASSLADSSSRV.

The chain links TRBV11-1 to TRBJ2-1; D remains ambiguous. Trimming removed 1 base from V and 2 bases from J, with 15 bases in between. Germline V gene data show CDR1 as SGHAT and CDR2 as FQDESV (reference sequence). The CDR3 totals 17 residues. The CDR3 region has the DNA TGTGCCAGCAGCTTAGAGGCTCCTCGAGGAACCTACAATGAGCAGTTCTTC. Translation: CASSLEAPRGTYNEQFF.